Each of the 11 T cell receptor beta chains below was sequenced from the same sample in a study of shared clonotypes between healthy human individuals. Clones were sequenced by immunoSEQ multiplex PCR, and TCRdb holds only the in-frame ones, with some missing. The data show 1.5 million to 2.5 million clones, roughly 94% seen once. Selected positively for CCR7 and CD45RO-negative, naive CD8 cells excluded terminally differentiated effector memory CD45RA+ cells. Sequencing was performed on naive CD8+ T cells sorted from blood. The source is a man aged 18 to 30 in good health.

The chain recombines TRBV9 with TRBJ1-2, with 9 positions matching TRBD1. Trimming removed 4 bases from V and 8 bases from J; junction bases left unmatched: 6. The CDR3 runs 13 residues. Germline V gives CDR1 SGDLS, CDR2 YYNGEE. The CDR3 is CASSFRTGDGYTF. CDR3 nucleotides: TGTGCCAGCAGCTTCCGGACAGGGGACGGCTACACCTTC. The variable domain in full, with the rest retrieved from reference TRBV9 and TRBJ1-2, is DSGVTQTPKHLITATGQRVTLRCSPRSGDLSVYWYQQSLDQGLQFLIQYYNGEERAKGNILERFSAQQFPDLHSELNLSSLELGDSALYFCASSFRTGDGYTFGSGTRLTVV.

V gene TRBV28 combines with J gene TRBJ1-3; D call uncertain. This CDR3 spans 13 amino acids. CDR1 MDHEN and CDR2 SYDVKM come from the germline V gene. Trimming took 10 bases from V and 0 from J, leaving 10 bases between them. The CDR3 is CAILDGSGNTIYF. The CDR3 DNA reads TGTGCCATCCTGGACGGCTCTGGAAACACCATATATTTT.

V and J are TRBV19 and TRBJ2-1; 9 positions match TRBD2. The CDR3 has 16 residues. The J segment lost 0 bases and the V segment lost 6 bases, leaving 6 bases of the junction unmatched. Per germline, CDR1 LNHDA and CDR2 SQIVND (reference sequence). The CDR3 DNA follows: TGTGCCAGTAGGGAAGCGGGGGGCTCCTCCTACAATGAGCAGTTCTTC. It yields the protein CASREAGGSSYNEQFF.

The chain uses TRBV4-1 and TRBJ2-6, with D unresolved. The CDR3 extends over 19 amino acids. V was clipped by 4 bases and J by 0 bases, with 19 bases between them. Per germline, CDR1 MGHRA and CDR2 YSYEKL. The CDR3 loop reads CASSPSDQAINSGANVLTF. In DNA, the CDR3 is TGCGCCAGCAGCCCGAGTGACCAGGCTATTAACTCTGGGGCCAACGTCCTGACTTTC.

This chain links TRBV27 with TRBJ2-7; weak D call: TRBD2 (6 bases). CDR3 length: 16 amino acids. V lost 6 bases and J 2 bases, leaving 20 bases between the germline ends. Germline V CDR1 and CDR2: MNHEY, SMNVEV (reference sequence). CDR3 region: CASSASWGGTTYEQYF. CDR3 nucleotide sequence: TGTGCCAGCAGCGCCAGCTGGGGCGGGACCACCTACGAGCAGTACTTC.

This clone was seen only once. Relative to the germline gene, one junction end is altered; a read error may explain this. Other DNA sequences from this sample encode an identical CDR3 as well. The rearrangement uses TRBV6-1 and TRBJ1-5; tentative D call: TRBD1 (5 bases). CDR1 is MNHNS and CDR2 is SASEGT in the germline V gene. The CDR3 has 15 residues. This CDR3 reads CASSELRGGGQPQHF. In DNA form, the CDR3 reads TGTGCCAGCAGTGAACTTAGGGGCGGCGGTCAGCCCCAACATTTT.

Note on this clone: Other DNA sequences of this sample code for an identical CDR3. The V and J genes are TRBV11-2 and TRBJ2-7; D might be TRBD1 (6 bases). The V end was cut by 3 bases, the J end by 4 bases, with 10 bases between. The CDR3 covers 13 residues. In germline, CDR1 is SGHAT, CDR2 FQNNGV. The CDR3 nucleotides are TGTGCCAGCAGCTTCTCACAGGGATACGAGCAGTACTTC. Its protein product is CASSFSQGYEQYF.

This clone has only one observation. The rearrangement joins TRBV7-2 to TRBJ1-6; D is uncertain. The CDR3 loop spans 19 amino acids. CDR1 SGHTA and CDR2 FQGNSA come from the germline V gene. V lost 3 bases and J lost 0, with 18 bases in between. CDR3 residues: CASSLEIWEESSYNSPLHF. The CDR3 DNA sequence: TGTGCCAGCAGCTTGGAAATTTGGGAGGAGAGCTCCTATAATTCACCCCTCCACTTT. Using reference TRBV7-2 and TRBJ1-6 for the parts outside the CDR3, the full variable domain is GAGVSQSPSNKVTEKGKDVELRCDPISGHTALYWYRQSLGQGLEFLIYFQGNSAPDKSGLPSDRFSAERTGGSVSTLTIQRTQQEDSAVYLCASSLEIWEESSYNSPLHFGNGTRLTVT.

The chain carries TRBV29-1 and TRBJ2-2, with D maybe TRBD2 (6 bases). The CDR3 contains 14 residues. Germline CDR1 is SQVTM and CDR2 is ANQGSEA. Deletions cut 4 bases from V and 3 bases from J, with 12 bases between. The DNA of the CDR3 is TGCAGCGTTGGCGGGACCCCAGACACCGGGGAGCTGTTTTTT. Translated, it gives CSVGGTPDTGELFF.

Here the CDR3 reads CASSLRDNYEQYF. DNA for the CDR3: TGCGCCAGCAGCCTCCGGGACAACTACGAGCAGTACTTC. This chain uses TRBV4-1 with TRBJ2-7, with TRBD1 as a possible D gene (6 bases). Germline lookup yields CDR1 MGHRA and CDR2 YSYEKL. Between the trimmed V and J ends, which lost 4 bases and 3 bases, there was a span of 10 bases. The CDR3 has 13 residues.

CDR3 protein: CASSQDPPRDLQETQYF. The CDR3 bases are TGCGCCAGCAGCCAAGACCCCCCTAGAGACCTTCAAGAGACCCAGTACTTC. The rearrangement joins TRBV4-1 to TRBJ2-5; D is undetermined. Trimming removed 0 bases from V and 2 bases from J, with 16 bases in between. The CDR3 totals 17 residues. Germline V gene data show CDR1 as MGHRA and CDR2 as YSYEKL.